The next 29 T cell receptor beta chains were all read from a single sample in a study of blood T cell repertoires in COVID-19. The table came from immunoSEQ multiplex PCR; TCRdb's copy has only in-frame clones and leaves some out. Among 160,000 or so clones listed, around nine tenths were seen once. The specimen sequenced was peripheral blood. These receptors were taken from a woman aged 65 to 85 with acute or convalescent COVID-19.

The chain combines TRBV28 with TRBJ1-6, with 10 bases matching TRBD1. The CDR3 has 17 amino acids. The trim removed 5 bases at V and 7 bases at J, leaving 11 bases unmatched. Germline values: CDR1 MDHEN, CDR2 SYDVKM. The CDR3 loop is CASSPWGWTGGNSPLHF. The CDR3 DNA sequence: TGTGCCAGCAGTCCCTGGGGGTGGACAGGGGGGAATTCACCCCTCCACTTT.

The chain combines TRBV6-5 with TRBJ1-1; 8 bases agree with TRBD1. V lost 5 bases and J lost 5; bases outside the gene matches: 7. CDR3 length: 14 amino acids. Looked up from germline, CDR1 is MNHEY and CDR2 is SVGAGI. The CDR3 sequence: CASSPWTGRTEAFF. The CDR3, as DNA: TGTGCCAGCAGTCCCTGGACAGGGAGGACTGAAGCTTTCTTT.

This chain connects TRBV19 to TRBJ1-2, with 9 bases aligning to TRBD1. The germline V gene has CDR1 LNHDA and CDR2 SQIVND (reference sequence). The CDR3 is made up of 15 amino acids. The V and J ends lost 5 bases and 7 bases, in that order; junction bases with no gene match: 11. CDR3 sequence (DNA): TGTGCCAGTAGTGACCAGGACAGGGGTAGGTTTGGCTACACCTTC. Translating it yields CASSDQDRGRFGYTF.

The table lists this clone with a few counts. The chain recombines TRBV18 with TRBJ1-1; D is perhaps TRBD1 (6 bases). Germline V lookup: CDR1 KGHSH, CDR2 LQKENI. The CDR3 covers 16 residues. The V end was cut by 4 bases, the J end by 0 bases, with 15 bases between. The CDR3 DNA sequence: TGTGCCAGCTCACTTCAGGGGAGCGGTGTGAACACTGAAGCTTTCTTT. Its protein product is CASSLQGSGVNTEAFF.

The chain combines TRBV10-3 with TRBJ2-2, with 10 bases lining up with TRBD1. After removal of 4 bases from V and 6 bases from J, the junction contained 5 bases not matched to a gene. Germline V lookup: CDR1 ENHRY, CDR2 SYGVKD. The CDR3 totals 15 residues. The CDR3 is CAISGRQGAPGELFF. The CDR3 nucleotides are TGTGCCATCAGTGGGCGACAGGGGGCACCCGGGGAGCTGTTTTTT.

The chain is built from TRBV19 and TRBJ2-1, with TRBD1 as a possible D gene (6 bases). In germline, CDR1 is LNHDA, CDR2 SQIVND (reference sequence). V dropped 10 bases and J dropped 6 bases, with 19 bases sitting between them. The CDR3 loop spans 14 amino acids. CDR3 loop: CATRGLGGSNEQFF. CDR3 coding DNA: TGTGCCACCCGGGGTCTAGGGGGTTCCAATGAGCAGTTCTTC.

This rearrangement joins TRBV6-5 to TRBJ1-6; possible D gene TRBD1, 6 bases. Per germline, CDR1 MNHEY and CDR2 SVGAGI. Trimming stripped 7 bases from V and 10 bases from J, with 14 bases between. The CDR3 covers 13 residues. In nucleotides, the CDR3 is TGTGCCAGCAACGCCAGGGGTTACTCACCCCTCCACTTT. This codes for CASNARGYSPLHF.

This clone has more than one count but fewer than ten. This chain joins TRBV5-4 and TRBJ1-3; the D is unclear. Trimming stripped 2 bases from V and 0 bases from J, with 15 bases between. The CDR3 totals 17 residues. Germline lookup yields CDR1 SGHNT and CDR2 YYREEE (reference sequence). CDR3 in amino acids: CASSLSPGAYSGNTIYF. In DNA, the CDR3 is TGTGCCAGCAGCTTATCCCCAGGCGCCTACTCTGGAAACACCATATATTTT.

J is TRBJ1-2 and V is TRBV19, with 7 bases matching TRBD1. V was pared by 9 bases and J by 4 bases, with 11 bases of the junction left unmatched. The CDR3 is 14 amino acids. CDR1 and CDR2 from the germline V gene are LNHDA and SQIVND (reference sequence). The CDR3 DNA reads TGTGCCAGCCGAAAGTCAGGGGGTGTCTATGGCTACACCTTC. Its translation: CASRKSGGVYGYTF.

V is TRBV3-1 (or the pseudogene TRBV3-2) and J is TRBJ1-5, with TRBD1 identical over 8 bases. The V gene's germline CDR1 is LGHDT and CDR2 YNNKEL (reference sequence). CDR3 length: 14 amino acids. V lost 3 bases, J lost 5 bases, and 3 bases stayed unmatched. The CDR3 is CASSQGTGDQPQHF. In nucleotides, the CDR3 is TGTGCCAGCAGCCAGGGGACAGGCGATCAGCCCCAGCATTTT.

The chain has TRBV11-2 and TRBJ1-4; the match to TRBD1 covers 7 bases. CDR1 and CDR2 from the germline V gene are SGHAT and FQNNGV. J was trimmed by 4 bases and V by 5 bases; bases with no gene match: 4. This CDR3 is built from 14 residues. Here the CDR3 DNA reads TGTGCCAGCAGCCAGGACAGGCGTAATGAAAAACTGTTTTTT. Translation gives CASSQDRRNEKLFF.

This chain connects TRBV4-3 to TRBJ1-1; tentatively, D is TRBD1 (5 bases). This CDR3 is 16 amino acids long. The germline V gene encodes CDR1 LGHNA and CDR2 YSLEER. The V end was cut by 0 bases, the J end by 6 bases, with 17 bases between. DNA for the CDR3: TGCGCCAGCAGCCAAGATGCCACGGGGGGGAGAGCTGAAGCTTTCTTT. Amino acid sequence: CASSQDATGGRAEAFF.

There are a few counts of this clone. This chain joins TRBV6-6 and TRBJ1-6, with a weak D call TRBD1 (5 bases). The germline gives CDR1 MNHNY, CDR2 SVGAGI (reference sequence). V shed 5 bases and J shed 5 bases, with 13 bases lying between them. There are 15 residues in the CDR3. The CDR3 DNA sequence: TGTGCCAGCAGTCCTGGGGCATCAAATAATTCACCCCTCCACTTT. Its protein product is CASSPGASNNSPLHF.

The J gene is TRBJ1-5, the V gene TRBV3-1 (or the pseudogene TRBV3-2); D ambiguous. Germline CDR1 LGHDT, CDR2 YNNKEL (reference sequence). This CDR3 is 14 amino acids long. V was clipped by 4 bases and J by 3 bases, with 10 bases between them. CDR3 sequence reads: CASSLTENNQPQHF. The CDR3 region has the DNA TGTGCCAGCAGCCTCACAGAAAACAATCAGCCCCAGCATTTT.

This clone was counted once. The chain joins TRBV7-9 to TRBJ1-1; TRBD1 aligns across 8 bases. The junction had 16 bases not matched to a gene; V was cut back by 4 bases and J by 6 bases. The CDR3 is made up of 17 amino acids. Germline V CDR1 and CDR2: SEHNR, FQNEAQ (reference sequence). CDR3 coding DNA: TGTGCCAGCAGCTCCATACTGGTGGGGGACAGGTCTCCTGAAGCTTTCTTT. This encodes CASSSILVGDRSPEAFF.

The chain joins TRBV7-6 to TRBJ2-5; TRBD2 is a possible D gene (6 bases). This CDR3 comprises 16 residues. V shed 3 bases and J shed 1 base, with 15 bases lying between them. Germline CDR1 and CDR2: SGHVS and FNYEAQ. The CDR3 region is CASSFAGGARQETQYF. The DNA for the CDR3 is TGTGCCAGCAGCTTCGCTGGAGGGGCGCGCCAAGAGACCCAGTACTTC.

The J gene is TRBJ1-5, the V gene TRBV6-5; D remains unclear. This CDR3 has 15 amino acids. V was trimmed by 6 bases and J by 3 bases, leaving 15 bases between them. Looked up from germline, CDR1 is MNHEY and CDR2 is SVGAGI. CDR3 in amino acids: CASRSSGRDNQPQHF. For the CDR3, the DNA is TGTGCCAGCAGGTCTTCTGGACGGGACAATCAGCCCCAGCATTTT.

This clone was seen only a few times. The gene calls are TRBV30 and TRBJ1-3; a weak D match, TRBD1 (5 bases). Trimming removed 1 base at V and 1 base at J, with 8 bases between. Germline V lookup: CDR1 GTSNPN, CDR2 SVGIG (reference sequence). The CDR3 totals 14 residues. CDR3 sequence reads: CAWSAQDSGNTIYF. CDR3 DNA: TGTGCCTGGAGTGCACAGGATTCTGGAAACACCATATATTTT. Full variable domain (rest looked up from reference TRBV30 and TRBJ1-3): SQTIHQWPATLVQPVGSPLSLECTVEGTSNPNLYWYRQAAGRGLQLLFYSVGIGQISSEVPQNLSASRPQDRQFILSSKKLLLSDSGFYLCAWSAQDSGNTIYFGEGSWLTVV.

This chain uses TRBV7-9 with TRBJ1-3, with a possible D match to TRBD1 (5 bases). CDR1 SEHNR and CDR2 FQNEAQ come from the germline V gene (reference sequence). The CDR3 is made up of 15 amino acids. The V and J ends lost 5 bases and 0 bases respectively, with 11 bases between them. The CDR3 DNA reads TGTGCCAGCAGCGTACAGGCTATCTCTGGAAACACCATATATTTT. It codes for CASSVQAISGNTIYF.

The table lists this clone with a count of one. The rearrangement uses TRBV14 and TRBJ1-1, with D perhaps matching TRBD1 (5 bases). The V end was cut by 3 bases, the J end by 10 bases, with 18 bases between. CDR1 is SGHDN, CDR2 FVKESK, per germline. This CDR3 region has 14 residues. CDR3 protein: CASSQIGLGTPAFF. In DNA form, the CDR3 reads TGTGCCAGCAGCCAGATCGGGTTAGGGACTCCAGCTTTCTTT.

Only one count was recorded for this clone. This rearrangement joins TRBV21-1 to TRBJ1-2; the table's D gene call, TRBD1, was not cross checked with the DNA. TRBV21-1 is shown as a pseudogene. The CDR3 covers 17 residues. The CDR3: CASSKADRDQPNYGYTF. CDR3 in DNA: TGTGCCAGCAGCAAAGCTGACAGGGATCAACCTAACTATGGCTACACCTTC.

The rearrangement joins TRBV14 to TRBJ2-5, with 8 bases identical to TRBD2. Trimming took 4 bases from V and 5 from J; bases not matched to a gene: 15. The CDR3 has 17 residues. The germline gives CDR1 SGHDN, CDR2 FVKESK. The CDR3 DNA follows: TGTGCCAGCAGCCTTAGATCCCTAGCGGGCACCCGGGAGACCCAGTACTTC. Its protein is CASSLRSLAGTRETQYF.

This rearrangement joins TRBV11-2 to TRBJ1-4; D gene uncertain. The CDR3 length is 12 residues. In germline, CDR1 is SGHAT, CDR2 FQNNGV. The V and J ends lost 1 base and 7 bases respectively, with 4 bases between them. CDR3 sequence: CASSLAGEKLFF. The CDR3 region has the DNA TGTGCCAGCAGCTTAGCGGGTGAAAAACTGTTTTTT.

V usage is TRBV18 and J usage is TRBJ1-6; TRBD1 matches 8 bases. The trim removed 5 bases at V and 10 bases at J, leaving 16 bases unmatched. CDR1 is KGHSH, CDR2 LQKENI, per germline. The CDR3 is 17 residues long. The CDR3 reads CASSTDLPRQGASPLHF. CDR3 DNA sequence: TGTGCCAGCTCAACAGACTTACCACGTCAGGGGGCGTCACCCCTCCACTTT.

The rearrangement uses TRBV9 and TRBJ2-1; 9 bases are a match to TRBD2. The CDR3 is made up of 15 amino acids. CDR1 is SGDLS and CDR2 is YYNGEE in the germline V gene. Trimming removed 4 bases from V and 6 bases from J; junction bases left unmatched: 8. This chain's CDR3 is CASSSGRGGANEQFF. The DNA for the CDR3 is TGTGCCAGCAGCTCCGGGCGGGGGGGAGCCAATGAGCAGTTCTTC.

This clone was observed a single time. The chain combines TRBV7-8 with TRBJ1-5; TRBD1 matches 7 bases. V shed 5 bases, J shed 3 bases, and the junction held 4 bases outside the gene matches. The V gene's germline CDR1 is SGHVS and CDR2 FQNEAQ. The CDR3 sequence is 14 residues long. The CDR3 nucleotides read TGTGCCAGCAGCCAGGGGGAAAACAATCAGCCCCAGCATTTT. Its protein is CASSQGENNQPQHF.

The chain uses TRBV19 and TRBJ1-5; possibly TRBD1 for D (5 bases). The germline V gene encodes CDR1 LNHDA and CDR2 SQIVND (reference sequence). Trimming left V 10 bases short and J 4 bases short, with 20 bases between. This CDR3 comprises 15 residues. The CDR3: CATSLGGWGNQPQHF. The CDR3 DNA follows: TGTGCCACTTCACTGGGGGGGTGGGGTAATCAGCCCCAGCATTTT.

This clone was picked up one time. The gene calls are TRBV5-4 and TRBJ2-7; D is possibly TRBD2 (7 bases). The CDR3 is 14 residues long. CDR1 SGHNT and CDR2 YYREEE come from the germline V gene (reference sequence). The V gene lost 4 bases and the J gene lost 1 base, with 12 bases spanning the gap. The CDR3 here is CASSRGGSSYEQYF. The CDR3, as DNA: TGTGCCAGCAGCCGCGGGGGCAGTTCCTACGAGCAGTACTTC.

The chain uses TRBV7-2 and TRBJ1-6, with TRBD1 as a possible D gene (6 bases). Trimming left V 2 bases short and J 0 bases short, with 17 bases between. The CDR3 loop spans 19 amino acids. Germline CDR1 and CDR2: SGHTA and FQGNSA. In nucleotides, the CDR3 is TGTGCCAGCAGCTTATTCAGGAGACAGGCGAGCTCCTATAATTCACCCCTCCACTTT. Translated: CASSLFRRQASSYNSPLHF. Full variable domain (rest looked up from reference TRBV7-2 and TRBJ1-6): GAGVSQSPSNKVTEKGKDVELRCDPISGHTALYWYRQSLGQGLEFLIYFQGNSAPDKSGLPSDRFSAERTGGSVSTLTIQRTQQEDSAVYLCASSLFRRQASSYNSPLHFGNGTRLTVT.